A single sample is the source of the 30 T cell receptor beta chains below, sequenced in a study of technical replicates of blood from a handful of donors. The method was immunoSEQ multiplex PCR; TCRdb's version includes in-frame clones alone and lacks a portion of them. The table lists approximately 89,000 clones, around 96% of them singletons. The sequenced material came from T cells isolated from PBMCs. The receptor set was obtained from a human donor in good health.

The chain couples TRBV7-9 to TRBJ1-2; D unclear. V lost 5 bases, J lost 7 bases, and 11 bases lay in between. Looked up from germline, CDR1 is SEHNR and CDR2 is FQNEAQ (reference sequence). The CDR3 extends over 12 amino acids. The CDR3 DNA follows: TGTGCCAGCAGCCCCTACTCAAGTGGCTACACCTTC. Translation gives CASSPYSSGYTF.

The CDR3 loop is CASSVAGSYNEQFF. CDR3 bases: TGTGCCAGCAGCGTAGCGGGGTCCTACAATGAGCAGTTCTTC. The chain combines TRBV9 with TRBJ2-1; TRBD2 might be the D (5 bases). The CDR3 sequence is 14 residues long. Looked up from germline, CDR1 is SGDLS and CDR2 is YYNGEE. Trimming stripped 0 bases from V and 1 base from J, with 5 bases between. Combining the CDR3 with reference TRBV9 and TRBJ2-1 gives the whole variable domain DSGVTQTPKHLITATGQRVTLRCSPRSGDLSVYWYQQSLDQGLQFLIQYYNGEERAKGNILERFSAQQFPDLHSELNLSSLELGDSALYFCASSVAGSYNEQFFGPGTRLTVL.

This rearrangement joins TRBV6-6 to TRBJ2-3; D perhaps matches TRBD2 (6 bases). The germline CDR1 and CDR2 sequences are MNHNY and SVGAGI (reference sequence). V lost 8 bases and J 5 bases, leaving 17 bases between the germline ends. The CDR3 is 14 amino acids. The CDR3 DNA sequence: TGTGCCAGCTCTTCCGGGGGATGGAGAGATACGCAGTATTTT. Its translation: CASSSGGWRDTQYF.

This clone was observed a single time. The J gene is TRBJ2-3, the V gene TRBV5-8; D is unclear. Trimming stripped 1 base from V and 0 bases from J, with 15 bases between. The germline gives CDR1 SGHTS, CDR2 YDEGEE. CDR3 length: 17 amino acids. The CDR3 spells CASSLQLTYKSTDTQYF. As DNA, the CDR3 is TGTGCCAGCAGCTTGCAACTAACTTATAAAAGCACAGATACGCAGTATTTT.

The chain is built from TRBV11-1 and TRBJ2-1; 14 nucleotides agree with TRBD2. The V gene's germline CDR1 is SGHAT and CDR2 FQDESV (reference sequence). J lost 7 bases, V lost 3 bases, and 2 bases had no gene match. The CDR3 runs to 15 residues. The CDR3 spells CASSLGTSGRNEQFF. The CDR3 nucleotides read TGTGCCAGCAGCTTGGGGACTAGCGGGAGAAATGAGCAGTTCTTC.

V usage is TRBV13 and J usage is TRBJ1-1, with D possibly matching TRBD1 (6 bases). Trimming cost V 2 bases and J 1 base, with 8 bases left between them. Per the germline V gene, CDR1 is PRHDT and CDR2 is FYEKMQ (reference sequence). The CDR3 has 14 amino acids. The CDR3 loop reads CASSLRGSNTEAFF. The CDR3 DNA reads TGTGCCAGCAGCTTAAGGGGGTCGAACACTGAAGCTTTCTTT.

This rearrangement joins TRBV7-9 to TRBJ2-3, with TRBD1 matching over 9 bases. Germline V gene lookup returns CDR1 SEHNR and CDR2 FQNEAQ (reference sequence). This CDR3 spans 17 amino acids. V lost 5 bases, J lost 6 bases, and 15 bases stayed unmatched. CDR3 protein: CASSNRQGVYRSDTQYF. In nucleotides, the CDR3 is TGTGCCAGCAGCAACAGACAGGGGGTATATCGATCGGATACGCAGTATTTT.

The chain uses TRBV27 and TRBJ2-6; D possibly corresponds to TRBD2 (6 bases). The CDR3 sequence is 21 residues long. The V gene lost 2 bases and the J gene lost 0 bases, with 23 bases spanning the gap. Germline V gene data show CDR1 as MNHEY and CDR2 as SMNVEV (reference sequence). In DNA, the CDR3 is TGTGCCAGCAGTTTACCAACAACCTCCCTGGGGGGAGGCTCTGGGGCCAACGTCCTGACTTTC. This sequence encodes CASSLPTTSLGGGSGANVLTF.

V usage is TRBV2 and J usage is TRBJ1-3; D uncertain. The CDR3 consists of 15 residues. Germline assignment: CDR1 SNHLY and CDR2 FYNNEI. Trimming pared 6 bases from V and 2 bases from J, leaving 14 bases between. The CDR3 region is CASSLMGGPGNTIYF. CDR3 sequence (DNA): TGTGCCAGCAGCCTAATGGGCGGGCCTGGAAACACCATATATTTT.

V gene TRBV28 combines with J gene TRBJ2-3, with 7 bases fitting TRBD1. CDR3 length: 16 amino acids. Germline assignment: CDR1 MDHEN and CDR2 SYDVKM. J lost 2 bases, V lost 7 bases, and 12 bases had no gene match. CDR3 region: CASTYKTGRNTDTQYF. Here the CDR3 DNA reads TGTGCCAGCACCTACAAGACAGGGCGAAACACAGATACGCAGTATTTT.

This chain connects TRBV11-2 to TRBJ2-3; maybe TRBD2 (6 bases). CDR3 size: 14 residues. Per germline, CDR1 SGHAT and CDR2 FQNNGV. Trimming cost V 8 bases and J 4 bases, with 16 bases left between them. The CDR3 DNA reads as TGTGCCAGCGCCGGGGGTATCGGCCCAGATACGCAGTATTTT. It translates to CASAGGIGPDTQYF.

The chain carries TRBV5-1 and TRBJ2-3; 7 positions agree with TRBD2. Trimming at V came to 1 base and at J to 3 bases, leaving 2 bases not matched to a gene. This CDR3 has 14 residues. Germline CDR1 and CDR2: SGHRS and YFSETQ. DNA for the CDR3: TGCGCCAGCAGCTTGCTCGGGAGGACAGATACGCAGTATTTT. Translating gives CASSLLGRTDTQYF.

The rearrangement links TRBV28 to TRBJ1-5; D perhaps matches TRBD1 (5 bases). The length of the CDR3 is 14 residues. CDR1 and CDR2 from the germline V gene are MDHEN and SYDVKM. The V gene lost 4 bases and the J gene lost 7 bases, with 14 bases spanning the gap. The CDR3 coding sequence is TGTGCCAGCAGTTCAGAACAGGCAAGGCAGCCCCAGCATTTT. It encodes CASSSEQARQPQHF.

This chain uses TRBV12-5 with TRBJ1-2; the D gene is possibly TRBD1 (5 bases). V was cut by 6 bases and J by 4 bases, with 27 bases left in between. Germline CDR1 LGHNT, CDR2 FRNRAP. This CDR3 comprises 18 residues. The chain's CDR3 is CASGPSGGGSGSPYGYTF. DNA of the CDR3: TGTGCTAGTGGACCCTCGGGGGGGGGAAGCGGGTCTCCCTATGGCTACACCTTC.

The V call is TRBV29-1, the J call TRBJ2-7, with 8 bases fitting TRBD1. This CDR3 spans 13 amino acids. V was clipped by 7 bases and J by 5 bases; unmatched bases: 10. The germline V gene encodes CDR1 SQVTM and CDR2 ANQGSEA. The CDR3 sequence: CSAIGQGFNEQYF. The CDR3, as DNA: TGCAGCGCCATCGGACAGGGTTTCAACGAGCAGTACTTC.

The chain employs TRBV19 and TRBJ2-1; 11 positions match TRBD2. This CDR3 is built from 15 residues. Losses at the gene ends were 2 bases for V and 6 bases for J; bases not matched to a gene: 3. The germline V gene has CDR1 LNHDA and CDR2 SQIVND (reference sequence). This CDR3 reads CASSILAGGINEQFF. The CDR3 DNA sequence: TGTGCCAGTAGTATATTAGCGGGAGGGATCAATGAGCAGTTCTTC.

V usage is TRBV5-4 and J usage is TRBJ2-7, with D possibly being TRBD1 (5 bases). Germline V gene data show CDR1 as SGHNT and CDR2 as YYREEE (reference sequence). The CDR3 has 15 amino acids. The V and J ends lost 4 bases and 0 bases respectively, with 14 bases between them. In DNA form, the CDR3 reads TGTGCCAGCAGCATGGACAAAACCACCTCCTACGAGCAGTACTTC. Translation gives CASSMDKTTSYEQYF.

This chain connects TRBV6-1 to TRBJ2-7; a weak D match, TRBD1 (5 bases). Germline CDR1 reads MNHNS; CDR2 reads SASEGT. Between the trimmed V and J ends, which lost 2 bases and 0 bases, there was a span of 11 bases. The CDR3 runs 15 residues. In nucleotides, the CDR3 is TGTGCCAGCAGTGAATTTCAGGGTCCCTCCTACGAGCAGTACTTC. It yields the protein CASSEFQGPSYEQYF.

The CDR3 protein is CASSTPAGGSDIQYF. CDR3 bases: TGTGCCAGTAGTACCCCCGCAGGGGGCTCAGACATTCAGTACTTC. This chain joins TRBV19 and TRBJ2-4; 8 nucleotides agree with TRBD1. The CDR3 consists of 15 residues. Germline V gene data show CDR1 as LNHDA and CDR2 as SQIVND (reference sequence). With V trimmed by 4 bases and J by 8 bases, 10 bases remained unmatched.

V gene TRBV6-1 combines with J gene TRBJ2-3, with 8 bases that match TRBD2. Germline-derived CDR1 and CDR2 are MNHNS and SASEGT. The V and J ends lost 4 bases and 5 bases, in that order; junction bases with no gene match: 17. The CDR3 covers 18 residues. The CDR3 sequence is CASSGLGKSGGGGDTQYF. The CDR3 DNA reads TGTGCCAGCAGTGGTTTGGGGAAAAGCGGGGGAGGAGGAGATACGCAGTATTTT.

The rearrangement uses TRBV12-5 and TRBJ1-2, with TRBD1 identical over 7 bases. Germline assignment: CDR1 LGHNT and CDR2 FRNRAP. The CDR3 spans 14 residues. V shed 1 base, J shed 2 bases, and the junction held 1 base outside the gene matches. CDR3: CASGLGQGNYGYTF. The CDR3 region has the DNA TGTGCTAGTGGTTTGGGACAGGGAAACTATGGCTACACCTTC.

V usage is TRBV27 and J usage is TRBJ2-1; D is perhaps TRBD2 (5 bases). The CDR3 totals 14 residues. V lost 5 bases and J 3 bases, leaving 11 bases between the germline ends. CDR1 MNHEY and CDR2 SMNVEV come from the germline V gene (reference sequence). CDR3 residues: CASSLRGNYNEQFF. The CDR3 DNA is TGTGCCAGCAGTCTTCGAGGGAACTACAATGAGCAGTTCTTC.

The chain couples TRBV6-6 to TRBJ2-1; the match to TRBD1 covers 7 bases. V lost 2 bases to trimming and J lost 7 bases; unmatched junction nucleotides: 8. The CDR3 is made up of 15 amino acids. Germline-derived CDR1 and CDR2 are MNHNY and SVGAGI (reference sequence). CDR3 sequence reads: CASSYVTGMWNEQFF. In DNA, the CDR3 is TGTGCCAGCAGTTACGTGACAGGGATGTGGAATGAGCAGTTCTTC.

V gene TRBV2 combines with J gene TRBJ1-2; no firm D call. The CDR3 runs to 10 residues. Trimming removed 3 bases at V and 8 bases at J, with 4 bases between. Germline lookup yields CDR1 SNHLY and CDR2 FYNNEI. The CDR3 loop is CASSDRGYTF. In DNA, the CDR3 is TGTGCCAGCAGTGACAGGGGCTACACCTTC.

This chain uses TRBV13 with TRBJ2-7; TRBD2 is a possible D gene (7 bases). Germline V gene data show CDR1 as PRHDT and CDR2 as FYEKMQ (reference sequence). The V gene lost 5 bases and the J gene lost 5 bases, with 22 bases spanning the gap. The CDR3 extends over 16 amino acids. CDR3 coding DNA: TGTGCCAGCAGCCCCGGTGAGGGGGGGCTCTTCGACGAGCAGTACTTC. Its translation is CASSPGEGGLFDEQYF.

The rearrangement links TRBV2 to TRBJ1-1, with D possibly being TRBD1 (6 bases). This CDR3 is 14 amino acids long. Germline CDR1 SNHLY, CDR2 FYNNEI. With 4 bases removed from V and 1 base from J, the gap between germline ends came to 10 bases. The CDR3 protein is CASSGQGKNTEAFF. The CDR3, as DNA: TGTGCCAGCAGTGGGCAGGGGAAGAACACTGAAGCTTTCTTT.

This clone was found once. The V and J genes are TRBV10-3 and TRBJ1-2; D is unclear. CDR3 length equals 11 residues. The germline CDR1 and CDR2 sequences are ENHRY and SYGVKD. V dropped 10 bases and J dropped 1 base, with 7 bases sitting between them. In DNA form, the CDR3 reads TGTGCCACCTCTAATAACTATGGCTACACCTTC. Amino acid sequence: CATSNNYGYTF.

As DNA, the CDR3 is TGTGCCAGAACCAATCAATTCCGGGACAGGGCGGCTGGGGCCAACGTCCTGACTTTC. Translating it yields CARTNQFRDRAAGANVLTF. The chain joins TRBV21-1 to TRBJ2-6; the table's D call TRBD1 went unverified against the DNA. TRBV21-1 is a recognized pseudogene. The CDR3 spans 19 residues.

The chain couples TRBV18 to TRBJ1-1, with 10 bases matching TRBD1. Germline loops: CDR1 KGHSH, CDR2 LQKENI. This CDR3 is built from 17 residues. V trimming: 1 base; J trimming: 1 base; junction bases outside the gene matches: 6. The CDR3 spells CASSPLDRGLGNTEAFF. The CDR3 DNA follows: TGTGCCAGCTCACCACTCGACAGGGGGCTTGGGAACACTGAAGCTTTCTTT.

This sequence joins TRBV19 and TRBJ2-7, with 7 bases matching TRBD2. J was trimmed by 2 bases and V by 1 base; bases with no gene match: 2. Germline V gene data show CDR1 as LNHDA and CDR2 as SQIVND (reference sequence). The CDR3 has 14 residues. In nucleotides, the CDR3 is TGTGCCAGTAGTATAGTCCGGGGGGCCTACGAGCAGTACTTC. Protein: CASSIVRGAYEQYF.